These 30 T cell receptor beta chains share one sample of origin, sequenced in a study of T cell responses to AZD1222 COVID-19 vaccine. Assay: immunoSEQ multiplex PCR; the TCRdb copy retains only in-frame clones and omits some. Of about 120,000 clones listed, about nine tenths are singletons. The source material was peripheral blood, sampled on day 0 of AZD1222 vaccination. The origin of the receptors is an adult in good health.

The V call is TRBV18, the J call TRBJ1-4; 9 nucleotides line up with TRBD1. This CDR3 contains 16 residues. The junction had 10 bases not matched to a gene; V was cut back by 3 bases and J by 8 bases. Germline V lookup: CDR1 KGHSH, CDR2 LQKENI. The CDR3 sequence is CASSPRGTGLKEKLFF. Here the CDR3 DNA reads TGTGCCAGCTCACCCCGCGGGACAGGGCTAAAAGAAAAACTGTTTTTT.

V gene TRBV7-9 combines with J gene TRBJ1-5; possible D gene TRBD1, 5 bases. This CDR3 spans 15 amino acids. V dropped 3 bases and J dropped 6 bases, with 15 bases sitting between them. Germline V gives CDR1 SEHNR, CDR2 FQNEAQ (reference sequence). CDR3 amino acids: CASSFGGIEGQPQHF. The CDR3 nucleotides are TGTGCCAGCAGCTTCGGGGGAATCGAGGGTCAGCCCCAGCATTTT.

The chain has TRBV6-1 and TRBJ2-3; TRBD1 matches 9 bases. The junction had 1 base not matched to a gene; V was cut back by 1 base and J by 2 bases. CDR1 MNHNS and CDR2 SASEGT come from the germline V gene. CDR3 length equals 15 residues. The CDR3 DNA reads as TGTGCCAGCAGTGAAGGGGACAGGGTCACAGATACGCAGTATTTT. This encodes CASSEGDRVTDTQYF.

The chain recombines TRBV2 with TRBJ2-3; 8 bases agree with TRBD2. The J segment lost 5 bases and the V segment lost 6 bases, leaving 13 bases of the junction unmatched. Germline V gives CDR1 SNHLY, CDR2 FYNNEI. The CDR3 runs 16 residues. CDR3 nucleotide sequence: TGTGCCAGCAGCCTAGCGGGCCCCACTCGGGGAGATACGCAGTATTTT. Its translation is CASSLAGPTRGDTQYF.

This chain joins TRBV6-5 and TRBJ2-5, with a weak D call TRBD2 (7 bases). The V end was cut by 8 bases, the J end by 4 bases, with 14 bases between. This CDR3 is built from 13 residues. The V gene's germline CDR1 is MNHEY and CDR2 SVGAGI. The DNA for the CDR3 is TGTGCCAGCCAATCGGGGGGCCGAGAGACCCAGTACTTC. The encoded protein is CASQSGGRETQYF.

This chain joins TRBV5-4 and TRBJ1-2, with TRBD1 matching over 7 bases. Germline loops: CDR1 SGHNT, CDR2 YYREEE (reference sequence). Trimming removed 1 base from V and 4 bases from J; junction bases left unmatched: 4. The CDR3 consists of 14 residues. CDR3 residues: CASSLNRGTYGYTF. The CDR3, as DNA: TGTGCCAGCAGCTTGAACAGGGGTACCTATGGCTACACCTTC.

CDR3 protein: CASSARQGASSPLHF. CDR3 DNA sequence: TGTGCCAGCAGTGCAAGACAGGGGGCTAGTTCACCCCTCCACTTT. The gene calls are TRBV6-2 or TRBV6-3 and TRBJ1-6; 10 bases align to TRBD1. CDR1 MNHEY and CDR2 SVGEGT come from the germline V gene. Unmatched junction bases numbered 7, after V lost 5 bases and J lost 9 bases. The CDR3 is 15 residues long.

This clone was found a few times. The chain couples TRBV19 to TRBJ1-6; no clear D gene. Germline V gene data show CDR1 as LNHDA and CDR2 as SQIVND (reference sequence). V lost 5 bases and J 9 bases, leaving 17 bases between the germline ends. The CDR3 totals 15 residues. CDR3 in DNA: TGTGCCAGTAGTTTTAACAGTGTTGCAGGTTCACCCCTCCACTTT. Translating it yields CASSFNSVAGSPLHF.

The chain links TRBV7-2 to TRBJ1-5; 7 bases match TRBD1. The CDR3 runs to 15 residues. Germline CDR1 is SGHTA and CDR2 is FQGNSA. The V segment lost 3 bases and the J segment 2 bases; nucleotides outside the gene matches: 4. This CDR3 is CASSFQGVGNQPQHF. CDR3 nucleotides: TGTGCCAGCAGCTTTCAGGGGGTTGGCAATCAGCCCCAGCATTTT.

The chain uses TRBV30 and TRBJ1-6, with 9 bases fitting TRBD1. Per the germline V gene, CDR1 is GTSNPN and CDR2 is SVGIG (reference sequence). With 3 bases clipped from V and 7 bases from J, the junction kept 7 bases outside the gene matches. The CDR3 is made up of 15 amino acids. In DNA, the CDR3 is TGTGCCTGGAGCTTGGGACAGGGCAACAATTCACCCCTCCACTTT. Translation gives CAWSLGQGNNSPLHF.

The V gene is TRBV6-5, the J gene TRBJ1-2, with D possibly matching TRBD1 (5 bases). The CDR3 runs 14 residues. Trimming left V 0 bases short and J 3 bases short, with 8 bases between. In germline, CDR1 is MNHEY, CDR2 SVGAGI. The CDR3 sequence is CASSYSPRDYGYTF. CDR3 DNA sequence: TGTGCCAGCAGTTACTCTCCCAGGGACTATGGCTACACCTTC.

This clone has more than one count but fewer than ten. The V call is TRBV5-4, the J call TRBJ1-3; 7 nucleotides line up with TRBD1. V lost 2 bases to trimming and J lost 7 bases; unmatched junction nucleotides: 3. Germline CDR1 and CDR2: SGHNT and YYREEE (reference sequence). The length of the CDR3 is 13 residues. The CDR3 bases are TGTGCCAGCAGCTTTCCAGGGGGGAACACCATATATTTT. Amino acids: CASSFPGGNTIYF.

J is TRBJ2-2 and V is TRBV7-9; the match to TRBD1 covers 8 bases. V dropped 5 bases and J dropped 7; count of bases not matched to a gene: 6. The germline CDR1 and CDR2 sequences are SEHNR and FQNEAQ (reference sequence). CDR3 size: 14 residues. The CDR3 nucleotides read TGTGCCAGCAGCGCCCGACAGGGGTTCGGGGAGCTGTTTTTT. Translation: CASSARQGFGELFF. The entire variable domain, with the rest obtained from reference TRBV7-9 and TRBJ2-2, is as follows: DTGVSQNPRHKITKRGQNVTFRCDPISEHNRLYWYRQTLGQGPEFLTYFQNEAQLEKSRLLSDRFSAERPKGSFSTLEIQRTEQGDSAMYLCASSARQGFGELFFGEGSRLTVL.

The V call is TRBV27, the J call TRBJ1-5; D is unclear. The CDR3 is made up of 14 amino acids. V shed 5 bases and J shed 4 bases, with 12 bases lying between them. CDR1 MNHEY and CDR2 SMNVEV come from the germline V gene (reference sequence). This CDR3 is CASSTHGQNQPQHF. The CDR3 DNA reads as TGTGCCAGCAGTACCCACGGGCAAAATCAGCCCCAGCATTTT.

The chain has TRBV5-1 and TRBJ1-2, with TRBD1 as a possible D gene (6 bases). V lost 0 bases to trimming and J lost 4 bases, with 13 bases between them. The CDR3 spans 15 residues. Germline CDR1 SGHRS, CDR2 YFSETQ. The CDR3 nucleotides are TGCGCCAGCAGCTTGGTCGAAGGGGGGGTCTATGGCTACACCTTC. It codes for CASSLVEGGVYGYTF.

The chain has TRBV7-9 and TRBJ1-5; D gene ambiguous. The V end was cut by 0 bases, the J end by 5 bases, with 11 bases between. The CDR3 is made up of 15 amino acids. In germline, CDR1 is SEHNR, CDR2 FQNEAQ (reference sequence). DNA for the CDR3: TGTGCCAGCAGCTTAGCGGGTTGGGCCGATCAGCCCCAGCATTTT. Amino acid sequence: CASSLAGWADQPQHF.

This chain links TRBV3-1 (or the pseudogene TRBV3-2) with TRBJ2-7; perhaps TRBD1 as D (5 bases). This CDR3 contains 15 residues. Looked up from germline, CDR1 is LGHDT and CDR2 is YNNKEL (reference sequence). The germline V and J ends were trimmed by 2 bases and 2 bases, with 13 bases remaining between them. The CDR3 loop reads CASSQYSGFPYEQYF. CDR3 coding DNA: TGTGCCAGCAGCCAATACTCAGGGTTTCCCTACGAGCAGTACTTC.

V gene TRBV5-1 combines with J gene TRBJ2-3; no definite D call. Germline V gene data show CDR1 as SGHRS and CDR2 as YFSETQ. The CDR3 is made up of 14 amino acids. V lost 4 bases to trimming and J lost 0 bases, with 9 bases between them. The DNA of the CDR3 is TGCGCCAGCAGCGCACAGAGAAGCACAGATACGCAGTATTTT. As protein: CASSAQRSTDTQYF.

V gene TRBV7-2 combines with J gene TRBJ2-5, with D unresolved. The CDR3 has 14 residues. Between the trimmed V and J ends, which lost 1 base and 5 bases, there was a span of 11 bases. Germline V gives CDR1 SGHTA, CDR2 FQGNSA. The CDR3 region has the DNA TGTGCCAGCAGCTTAGTGACGGGTTGGGAGACCCAGTACTTC. This gives the protein CASSLVTGWETQYF.

The chain carries TRBV3-1 (or the pseudogene TRBV3-2) and TRBJ2-4; D is possibly TRBD1 (6 bases). This CDR3 comprises 15 residues. V shed 1 base and J shed 11 bases, with 18 bases lying between them. The germline gives CDR1 LGHDT, CDR2 YNNKEL (reference sequence). In nucleotides, the CDR3 is TGTGCCAGCAGCCAAGGCAGGGGTTCGCCAAGCGTTCAGTACTTC. Its translation: CASSQGRGSPSVQYF.

This chain uses TRBV5-1 with TRBJ2-4, with a weak D call TRBD2 (6 bases). Trimming shortened V by 4 bases and J by 2 bases, and 16 bases separated the two germline ends. Germline values: CDR1 SGHRS, CDR2 YFSETQ. The CDR3 extends over 16 amino acids. CDR3 loop: CASSPGPGGSKNIQYF. CDR3 DNA sequence: TGCGCCAGCAGCCCTGGCCCCGGGGGATCCAAAAACATTCAGTACTTC.

As DNA, the CDR3 is TGTGCCAGCAGCTCATCGGTTTGGCAGTCTAATTCACCCCTCCACTTT. This translates into CASSSSVWQSNSPLHF. The genes are TRBV7-2 and TRBJ1-6; no reliable D call. The CDR3 runs to 16 residues. V shed 4 bases and J shed 6 bases, with 16 bases lying between them. Germline loops: CDR1 SGHTA, CDR2 FQGNSA.

The V gene is TRBV28, the J gene TRBJ2-3, with TRBD2 identical over 8 bases. The germline gives CDR1 MDHEN, CDR2 SYDVKM. The CDR3 runs to 16 residues. The junction had 13 bases not matched to a gene; V was cut back by 8 bases and J by 3 bases. In nucleotides, the CDR3 is TGTGCCAGCGGGTCGAGGGAGCGGGGGTTAACAGATACGCAGTATTTT. This gives the protein CASGSRERGLTDTQYF. Together with reference TRBV28 and TRBJ2-3, the CDR3 gives the full variable domain: DVKVTQSSRYLVKRTGEKVFLECVQDMDHENMFWYRQDPGLGLRLIYFSYDVKMKEKGDIPEGYSVSREKKERFSLILESASTNQTSMYLCASGSRERGLTDTQYFGPGTRLTVL.

This sequence joins TRBV4-3 and TRBJ1-5; the match to TRBD1 covers 7 bases. The trim removed 2 bases at V and 7 bases at J, leaving 8 bases unmatched. From germline, CDR1 is LGHNA and CDR2 YSLEER. This CDR3 is built from 15 residues. CDR3 in DNA: TGCGCCAGCAGCCAAAATCCGGGACAGAGCCAGCCCCAGCATTTT. Its protein product is CASSQNPGQSQPQHF.

The gene calls are TRBV7-6 and TRBJ2-3; 8 bases map to TRBD2. Germline CDR1 and CDR2: SGHVS and FNYEAQ. CDR3 length equals 13 residues. Germline trimming cut 9 bases from V and 2 bases from J; bases unmatched to any gene: 4. The CDR3 bases are TGTGCCAGTAGCGGGACAAACACAGATACGCAGTATTTT. Translated, it gives CASSGTNTDTQYF.

The chain is built from TRBV4-3 and TRBJ2-7; a possible D gene is TRBD2 (7 bases). V gave up 0 bases and J gave up 11 bases, with 14 bases separating them. Germline V gene sequence: CDR1 LGHNA, CDR2 YSLEER. This CDR3 has 13 residues. The CDR3 nucleotides read TGCGCCAGCAGCCAAGATTCCCAGGGGACTAAGTACTTC. Encoded protein: CASSQDSQGTKYF.

The chain employs TRBV30 and TRBJ2-7, with 7 bases aligning to TRBD1. The CDR3 is 11 residues long. From germline, CDR1 is GTSNPN and CDR2 SVGIG (reference sequence). The junction had 5 bases not matched to a gene; V was cut back by 5 bases and J by 7 bases. This CDR3 is CAWEQGMEQYF. Here the CDR3 DNA reads TGTGCCTGGGAACAGGGGATGGAGCAGTACTTC.

The chain's CDR3 is CASSLEGEGPLHF. The DNA for the CDR3 is TGTGCCAGCAGCTTGGAAGGGGAGGGGCCCCTCCACTTT. The chain joins TRBV5-8 to TRBJ1-6, with D possibly TRBD1 on 5 matching bases. CDR1 and CDR2 from the germline V gene are SGHTS and YDEGEE. Trimming cost V 0 bases and J 13 bases, with 11 bases left between them. There are 13 residues in the CDR3.

The V call is TRBV12-2, the J call TRBJ1-2. TRBV12-2 is assigned pseudogene status. The CDR3 loop spans 12 amino acids. The CDR3 spells CASQPPPCGYTF. In nucleotides, the CDR3 is TGTGCAAGTCAACCTCCCCCATGCGGCTACACCTTC.

The chain carries TRBV5-1 and TRBJ2-3; TRBD1 matches at 7 bases. J was trimmed by 4 bases and V by 4 bases; bases with no gene match: 9. The CDR3 runs to 15 residues. Germline V gives CDR1 SGHRS, CDR2 YFSETQ. CDR3 residues: CASSPTGRVSDTQYF. CDR3 nucleotides: TGCGCCAGCAGCCCGACAGGGCGGGTATCAGATACGCAGTATTTT.